A single sample gave rise to the 22 T cell receptor beta chains below, sequenced in a study of T cell repertoires in cytomegalovirus infection. One entry per CDR3 protein results from TCRdb running MiXCR on the reads. The sample holds 310,000 or so distinct CDR3 sequences, about 25% seen once. The sample was PBMCs. These receptors were obtained from a human donor in good health (CMV status not recorded). Some clones in this sample may be carry-over from other donors' samples.

Ten or more counts support this clonotype. For the CDR3, the DNA is TGTGCCAGCAGTTTGGTGGGACAACTCACTGAAGCTTTCTTT. This translates into CASSLVGQLTEAFF. The chain employs TRBV28 and TRBJ1-1, with TRBD1 as a possible D gene (6 bases). Germline values: CDR1 MDHEN, CDR2 SYDVKM. The CDR3 spans 14 residues. V was trimmed by 3 bases and J by 4 bases, leaving 12 bases between them.

This sequence joins TRBV29-1 and TRBJ2-5; unclear D gene. Germline V gives CDR1 SQVTM, CDR2 ANQGSEA. The V end was cut by 6 bases, the J end by 7 bases, with 9 bases between. The CDR3 is 10 residues long. The CDR3 is CSVGLGTQYF. The DNA for the CDR3 is TGCAGCGTCGGCTTGGGGACCCAGTACTTC.

The chain is built from TRBV7-6 and TRBJ2-3, with TRBD1 identical over 10 bases. The V gene end was trimmed by 4 bases and the J gene end by 5 bases; junction bases not matched to a gene: 12. Germline V CDR1 and CDR2: SGHVS, FNYEAQ. This CDR3 has 17 amino acids. The CDR3 region has the DNA TGTGCCAGCAGCTCCCGATCGGACAGGGGGACGATAGATACGCAGTATTTT. The encoded protein is CASSSRSDRGTIDTQYF.

This clonotype appeared a few times. The chain couples TRBV6-8 to TRBJ2-7; 10 bases are shared with TRBD1. After removal of 8 bases from V and 3 bases from J, the junction contained 7 bases not matched to a gene. The CDR3 spans 14 residues. Germline V lookup: CDR1 MNHGY, CDR2 SAAAGT. The CDR3 loop is CASGSRDRGYEQYF. In DNA, the CDR3 is TGTGCCAGCGGGTCCCGGGACAGGGGCTACGAGCAGTACTTC.

This chain links TRBV7-2 with TRBJ2-7; 7 bases line up with TRBD2. This CDR3 has 15 residues. The germline V gene encodes CDR1 SGHTA and CDR2 FQGNSA. J lost 1 base, V lost 1 base, and 4 bases had no gene match. The CDR3 protein is CASSLGASGSYEQYF. The CDR3 DNA reads as TGTGCCAGCAGCTTAGGCGCTAGCGGTTCCTACGAGCAGTACTTC.

V is TRBV29-1 and J is TRBJ1-1; 10 bases are shared with TRBD1. The CDR3 is 15 residues long. V trimming: 6 bases; J trimming: 1 base; junction bases outside the gene matches: 8. Germline-derived CDR1 and CDR2 are SQVTM and ANQGSEA. CDR3 region: CSVQRTGGRNTEAFF. The DNA for the CDR3 is TGCAGCGTCCAAAGGACAGGGGGACGGAACACTGAAGCTTTCTTT.

The chain combines TRBV11-2 with TRBJ2-2; TRBD1 matches 8 bases. Germline-derived CDR1 and CDR2 are SGHAT and FQNNGV. The CDR3 covers 15 residues. Trimming took 5 bases from V and 0 from J; bases not matched to a gene: 2. The CDR3 DNA follows: TGTGCCAGCAGCAGACAGGGGACGAACACCGGGGAGCTGTTTTTT. This codes for CASSRQGTNTGELFF. The complete variable domain, with remaining parts taken from reference TRBV11-2 and TRBJ2-2, reads EAGVAQSPRYKIIEKRQSVAFWCNPISGHATLYWYQQILGQGPKLLIQFQNNGVVDDSQLPKDRFSAERLKGVDSTLKIQPAKLEDSAVYLCASSRQGTNTGELFFGEGSRLTVL.

In its sample, this clonotype was seen a few times. This rearrangement joins TRBV10-3 to TRBJ2-5; weak D call: TRBD1 (6 bases). This CDR3 comprises 14 residues. The germline CDR1 and CDR2 sequences are ENHRY and SYGVKD. Trimming cost V 10 bases and J 0 bases, with 15 bases left between them. The DNA of the CDR3 is TGTGCCACCGCACTCGGACAGAACCAAGAGACCCAGTACTTC. Its protein product is CATALGQNQETQYF.

At least ten counts were recorded for this clonotype. This rearrangement joins TRBV7-2 to TRBJ2-7; TRBD2 might be the D (6 bases). The CDR3 contains 15 residues. Between the trimmed V and J ends, which lost 1 base and 3 bases, there was a span of 13 bases. The germline V gene has CDR1 SGHTA and CDR2 FQGNSA. The CDR3 here is CASSLGPSVLYEQYF. The CDR3 region has the DNA TGTGCCAGCAGCTTAGGGCCTAGCGTCCTCTACGAGCAGTACTTC.

The rearrangement joins TRBV7-9 to TRBJ2-2, with 9 bases fitting TRBD2. Germline V gene data show CDR1 as SEHNR and CDR2 as FQNEAQ (reference sequence). After removal of 1 base from V and 6 bases from J, the junction contained 6 bases not matched to a gene. The CDR3 loop spans 16 amino acids. The CDR3 coding sequence is TGTGCCAGCAGCTTAGATCCAGCGGGGGGCCCCGGGGAGCTGTTTTTT. Translating it yields CASSLDPAGGPGELFF. Variable domain in full (rest from reference TRBV7-9 and TRBJ2-2): DTGVSQNPRHKITKRGQNVTFRCDPISEHNRLYWYRQTLGQGPEFLTYFQNEAQLEKSRLLSDRFSAERPKGSFSTLEIQRTEQGDSAMYLCASSLDPAGGPGELFFGEGSRLTVL.

The CDR3 protein is CASSLEARADNEQFF. CDR3 bases: TGCGCCAGCAGCTTGGAGGCGAGGGCTGACAATGAGCAGTTCTTC. The chain couples TRBV5-1 to TRBJ2-1; tentative D call: TRBD2 (5 bases). The CDR3 is 15 residues long. The germline V gene has CDR1 SGHRS and CDR2 YFSETQ. V gave up 0 bases and J gave up 5 bases, with 12 bases separating them.

The chain has TRBV7-2 and TRBJ2-1, with a possible D match to TRBD2 (6 bases). The CDR3 consists of 16 residues. The V gene lost 1 base and the J gene lost 10 bases, with 20 bases spanning the gap. Germline CDR1 SGHTA, CDR2 FQGNSA. The CDR3 spells CASSLGGRAGGLEQFF. CDR3 bases: TGTGCCAGCAGCTTAGGCGGTCGAGCGGGTGGTCTGGAGCAGTTCTTC.

There are many counts of this clonotype. The CDR3 nucleotides read TGTGCCAGCAGTTTCTCCTCGGACAGGGCCCCAGATACGCAGTATTTT. Translation gives CASSFSSDRAPDTQYF. The chain combines TRBV7-2 with TRBJ2-3; TRBD1 aligns across 8 bases. V gave up 6 bases and J gave up 4 bases; unmatched junction bases: 12. There are 16 residues in the CDR3. Germline V gene sequence: CDR1 SGHTA, CDR2 FQGNSA.

This chain joins TRBV20-1 and TRBJ1-5; D call uncertain. The germline V gene has CDR1 DFQATT and CDR2 SNEGSKA (reference sequence). CDR3 size: 15 residues. The germline V and J ends were trimmed by 0 bases and 0 bases, with 9 bases remaining between them. The CDR3 protein is CSARDPGYSNQPQHF. The CDR3 coding sequence is TGCAGTGCTAGAGATCCAGGTTATAGCAATCAGCCCCAGCATTTT.

This clonotype was detected once. The chain links TRBV7-3 to TRBJ2-7, with 8 bases identical to TRBD1. Germline V CDR1 and CDR2: SGHTA, FQGTGA. Trimming cost V 5 bases and J 5 bases; bases outside gene matches: 8. CDR3 length: 14 amino acids. DNA of the CDR3: TGTGCCAGCAGCCTGGACAGGGTAAATCACGAGCAGTACTTC. This codes for CASSLDRVNHEQYF.

The gene calls are TRBV25-1 and TRBJ1-1, with TRBD1 as a possible D gene (6 bases). Germline V gene lookup returns CDR1 MGHDK and CDR2 SYGVNS. Trimming shortened V by 8 bases and J by 2 bases, and 12 bases separated the two germline ends. The CDR3 has 13 residues. For the CDR3, the DNA is TGTGCCAGCTTCGACAGGCTCAACACTGAAGCTTTCTTT. Translating gives CASFDRLNTEAFF.

The genes are TRBV5-1 and TRBJ1-1, with 7 bases lining up with TRBD1. The CDR3 covers 15 residues. CDR1 is SGHRS and CDR2 is YFSETQ in the germline V gene. The junction had 5 bases not matched to a gene; V was cut back by 0 bases and J by 3 bases. The CDR3 is CASSLDLTGDTEAFF. The DNA of the CDR3 is TGCGCCAGCAGCTTGGACCTAACAGGGGACACTGAAGCTTTCTTT.

This clonotype was found a few times. The chain carries TRBV20-1 and TRBJ1-3, with TRBD1 matching 7 bases. The CDR3 spans 18 residues. Trimming at V came to 0 bases and at J to 3 bases, leaving 14 bases not matched to a gene. Germline V gene lookup returns CDR1 DFQATT and CDR2 SNEGSKA (reference sequence). In nucleotides, the CDR3 is TGCAGTGCTAGAGATTGGACAGGCGGCATCCGAAATGGAAACACCATATATTTT. Encoded protein: CSARDWTGGIRNGNTIYF.

This clonotype was found a few times. The chain links TRBV18 to TRBJ2-4, with D unresolved. CDR1 is KGHSH and CDR2 is LQKENI in the germline V gene. The CDR3 sequence is 16 residues long. V was clipped by 0 bases and J by 0 bases, with 9 bases between them. In nucleotides, the CDR3 is TGTGCCAGCTCACCACCGGGATCTCTAGCCAAAAACATTCAGTACTTC. Translated, it gives CASSPPGSLAKNIQYF.

This clonotype has just a few counts. The J gene is TRBJ2-1, the V gene TRBV20-1; 11 bases are a match to TRBD2. The germline CDR1 and CDR2 sequences are DFQATT and SNEGSKA (reference sequence). Germline trimming cut 6 bases from V and 0 bases from J; bases unmatched to any gene: 10. The CDR3 spans 17 residues. DNA of the CDR3: TGCAGTGCCCTCCCCGGGACTAGCGGACACTCCTACAATGAGCAGTTCTTC. It is translated as CSALPGTSGHSYNEQFF.

This clonotype was seen at least ten times. V and J are TRBV5-4 and TRBJ2-1, with D perhaps matching TRBD2 (5 bases). V lost 1 base and J 5 bases, leaving 7 bases between the germline ends. CDR1 and CDR2 (germline): SGHNT, YYREEE (reference sequence). CDR3 size: 13 residues. The CDR3 DNA is TGTGCCAGCAGCTTGCTGGAGGACAATGAGCAGTTCTTC. Its translation is CASSLLEDNEQFF.

V gene TRBV11-2 combines with J gene TRBJ2-1, with D unresolved. Germline assignment: CDR1 SGHAT and CDR2 FQNNGV. The CDR3 runs 15 residues. Trimming stripped 2 bases from V and 4 bases from J, with 12 bases between. CDR3 DNA: TGTGCCAGCAGCTTAACCCCTCTGTATTACAATGAGCAGTTCTTC. Translated: CASSLTPLYYNEQFF.